The subject of this entry is one T cell receptor (beta chain). The record originates from a study of blood T cell repertoires in COVID-19. At the level of the study: Donors in the United States, Italy and Spain gave samples during acute or convalescent COVID-19.

The germline CDR1 and CDR2 sequences are SGDLS and YYNGEE. V was pared by 4 bases and J by 9 bases, with 20 bases between. CDR3 length equals 16 residues. This table comes from immunoSEQ multiplex PCR, and its TCRdb copy is limited to in-frame clones, with some not included. The sample consists of fewer than 500,000 clones, around 91% of them appearing once. The sample was PBMCs or T cells enriched from blood (not recorded which). The clonotype originates from a man younger than 45 who had recovered from COVID-19. This chain uses TRBV9 with TRBJ1-6; D gene ambiguous. The DNA of the CDR3 is TGTGCCAGCAGCCCACACCCACTAGAGAGTTCTTCACCCCTCCACTTT. Protein sequence: CASSPHPLESSSPLHF.